This TCR beta chain was retrieved from a study of T cell responses to AZD1222 COVID-19 vaccine. CDR1 SNHLY and CDR2 FYNNEI come from the germline V gene. The CDR3 has 11 amino acids. V lost 1 base to trimming and J lost 11 bases, with 5 bases between them. Only in-frame clones appear in the TCRdb table, and some are missing; sequencing was by immunoSEQ multiplex PCR. The sample records approximately 130,000 clones, about 90% being singletons. V gene TRBV2 combines with J gene TRBJ1-4; no clear D gene. The clonotype comes from an adult in good health. The specimen was peripheral blood, collected on day 0 of AZD1222 vaccination. CDR3 loop: CASSEGSKLFF. The CDR3 DNA reads TGTGCCAGCAGTGAAGGTTCGAAACTGTTTTTT.